This TCR beta chain was captured by sequencing in a study of identifying expanded T cells in peripheral blood. TCRdb's table, derived via immunoSEQ multiplex PCR, lists solely in-frame clones and lacks some. The repertoire includes approximately 80,000 clones, about four fifths of them detected once, and about 20% sits in the top ten. Germline V gene sequence: CDR1 MNHEY, CDR2 SVGAGI. The CDR3 sequence is 15 residues long. Trimming stripped 7 bases from V and 3 bases from J, with 19 bases between. This clone was counted once. Material: blood. The receptor was isolated from a person aged 18 to 70 in good health. The chain is built from TRBV6-5 and TRBJ2-7, with D hard to call. The DNA of the CDR3 is TGTGCCAGCACTCCTATGTTTAGCTCTTTCTACGAGCAGTACTTC. This codes for CASTPMFSSFYEQYF.